The next 15 T cell receptor beta chains were all read from a single sample in a study of early stage breast cancer tumors. Sequencing used immunoSEQ multiplex PCR; TCRdb keeps in-frame clones, though not all of them. The sample has tens of thousands of clones; 78% are singletons. The sequencing input was blood. These receptors were taken from a middle-aged person with breast cancer.

This clone showed up just a few times. This chain connects TRBV19 to TRBJ1-2; 9 bases are shared with TRBD1. The CDR3 is 15 amino acids. V was pared by 5 bases and J by 4 bases, with 8 bases of the junction left unmatched. CDR1 and CDR2 from the germline V gene are LNHDA and SQIVND (reference sequence). DNA for the CDR3: TGTGCCAGTAGTTCCACAGGGGGCGAAGTCTATGGCTACACCTTC. Translated, it gives CASSSTGGEVYGYTF.

V and J are TRBV5-6 and TRBJ2-7; the D gene could be TRBD1 or TRBD2 (6 bases each). Between the trimmed V and J ends, which lost 5 bases and 2 bases, there was a span of 20 bases. CDR1 and CDR2 from the germline V gene are SGHDT and YYEEEE. This CDR3 has 16 amino acids. The CDR3: CASSSAGRQVAYEQYF. The CDR3 coding sequence is TGTGCCAGCAGTTCGGCCGGGAGACAGGTAGCCTACGAGCAGTACTTC.

This chain connects TRBV6-6 to TRBJ1-1; D gene uncertain. V was pared by 4 bases and J by 4 bases, with 13 bases between. Germline V gene sequence: CDR1 MNHNY, CDR2 SVGAGI (reference sequence). CDR3 length: 14 residues. CDR3 amino acids: CASSLSTAGTEAFF. The DNA of the CDR3 is TGTGCCAGCAGTTTGAGTACAGCGGGCACTGAAGCTTTCTTT.

The chain is built from TRBV10-3 and TRBJ2-1; unclear D gene. Germline V gives CDR1 ENHRY, CDR2 SYGVKD. The CDR3 has 11 amino acids. The ends were cut back, 1 base at V and 8 bases at J, with 3 bases in the middle. CDR3 DNA: TGTGCCATCAGTGAGTTGGATGAGCAGTTCTTC. It codes for CAISELDEQFF.

The V call is TRBV7-6, the J call TRBJ2-7; the match to TRBD2 covers 9 bases. J was trimmed by 3 bases and V by 5 bases; bases with no gene match: 8. CDR1 SGHVS and CDR2 FNYEAQ come from the germline V gene. The CDR3 spans 15 residues. The CDR3 coding sequence is TGTGCCAGCAGCGCGGGGGGGCCTACGTTCTACGAGCAGTACTTC. Its translation is CASSAGGPTFYEQYF.

The chain recombines TRBV2 with TRBJ1-2; TRBD1 matches at 8 bases. Germline assignment: CDR1 SNHLY and CDR2 FYNNEI. With 4 bases clipped from V and 4 bases from J, the junction kept 14 bases outside the gene matches. The CDR3 runs 17 residues. The CDR3 region is CASSVRAGGLGGYGYTF. The CDR3 DNA follows: TGTGCCAGCAGTGTAAGGGCAGGGGGCCTTGGGGGCTATGGCTACACCTTC. The full variable domain, completed using reference TRBV2 and TRBJ1-2, is EPEVTQTPSHQVTQMGQEVILRCVPISNHLYFYWYRQILGQKVEFLVSFYNNEISEKSEIFDDQFSVERPDGSNFTLKIRSTKLEDSAMYFCASSVRAGGLGGYGYTFGSGTRLTVV.

This chain joins TRBV19 and TRBJ2-3; TRBD1 agrees at 10 bases. CDR1 and CDR2 (germline): LNHDA, SQIVND (reference sequence). The CDR3 consists of 15 residues. V shed 6 bases and J 7 bases; nucleotides not matched to a gene: 10. The CDR3 DNA reads TGTGCCAGTAGCCCGGGACAGGGGCCCTCTCATACGCAGTATTTT. Encoded protein: CASSPGQGPSHTQYF.

The rearrangement joins TRBV6-6 to TRBJ1-4; 7 nucleotides agree with TRBD1. With V trimmed by 7 bases and J by 7 bases, 3 bases remained unmatched. The CDR3 sequence is 12 residues long. CDR1 is MNHNY and CDR2 is SVGAGI in the germline V gene (reference sequence). The CDR3 spells CASMAGGEKLFF. The CDR3 coding sequence is TGTGCCAGCATGGCAGGGGGTGAAAAACTGTTTTTT.

This clone has just one count. The rearrangement joins TRBV7-2 to TRBJ2-5, with 8 bases aligning to TRBD1. Germline V gene sequence: CDR1 SGHTA, CDR2 FQGNSA. Germline trimming cut 5 bases from V and 5 bases from J; bases unmatched to any gene: 4. There are 13 residues in the CDR3. The CDR3 DNA reads as TGTGCCAGCAGCCTACAGGGGGTGGAGACCCAGTACTTC. The encoded protein is CASSLQGVETQYF.

This clone showed up just a few times. This is likely an artifact of a read error, given a far larger clone one base away. The rearrangement links TRBV4-2 to TRBJ2-3; 10 positions match TRBD2. The CDR3 runs 16 residues. With V trimmed by 3 bases and J by 2 bases, 5 bases remained unmatched. The germline V gene has CDR1 LGHNA and CDR2 YNFKEQ. CDR3 sequence: CASSQVGLADTDTQYF. The CDR3 DNA sequence: TGTGCCAGCAGCCAGGTTGGACTAGCGGACACAGATACGCAGTATTTT.

The chain has TRBV5-5 and TRBJ2-5, with TRBD2 identical over 8 bases. This CDR3 contains 16 residues. CDR1 is SGHKS, CDR2 YYEKEE, per germline (reference sequence). The V gene end was trimmed by 0 bases and the J gene end by 4 bases; junction bases not matched to a gene: 8. In nucleotides, the CDR3 is TGTGCCAGCAGCTTGGAAATTGGGGCGGGAGGAGAGACCCAGTACTTC. It codes for CASSLEIGAGGETQYF.

V gene TRBV6-1 combines with J gene TRBJ2-7; 7 bases map to TRBD1. V lost 3 bases to trimming and J lost 2 bases; unmatched junction nucleotides: 7. Per the germline V gene, CDR1 is MNHNS and CDR2 is SASEGT. The CDR3 is 15 residues long. The CDR3 protein is CASSEGTVATYEQYF. CDR3 DNA: TGTGCCAGCAGTGAGGGGACAGTTGCGACCTACGAGCAGTACTTC.

This clone was detected a few times. J is TRBJ2-5 and V is TRBV7-2; 10 nucleotides line up with TRBD2. Germline V lookup: CDR1 SGHTA, CDR2 FQGNSA. V dropped 5 bases and J dropped 5; count of bases not matched to a gene: 8. CDR3 length equals 15 residues. The CDR3 DNA reads TGTGCCAGCAGCCACCAGACTAGCGGGCGGGAGACCCAGTACTTC. Translating gives CASSHQTSGRETQYF. The complete variable domain, with remaining parts taken from reference TRBV7-2 and TRBJ2-5, reads GAGVSQSPSNKVTEKGKDVELRCDPISGHTALYWYRQSLGQGLEFLIYFQGNSAPDKSGLPSDRFSAERTGGSVSTLTIQRTQQEDSAVYLCASSHQTSGRETQYFGPGTRLLVL.

The chain employs TRBV5-6 and TRBJ1-2; D unresolved. This CDR3 spans 12 amino acids. Between the trimmed V and J ends, which lost 2 bases and 4 bases, there was a span of 6 bases. Germline V lookup: CDR1 SGHDT, CDR2 YYEEEE. Here the CDR3 DNA reads TGTGCCAGCAGCTTAGTTACCTATGGCTACACCTTC. This encodes CASSLVTYGYTF.

For the CDR3, the DNA is TGTGCCAGTAGTATTAGGACAGCTTACGAGCAGTACTTC. Amino acid sequence: CASSIRTAYEQYF. This chain connects TRBV19 to TRBJ2-7, with D possibly matching TRBD1 (6 bases). Trimming pared 3 bases from V and 4 bases from J, leaving 10 bases between. The germline CDR1 and CDR2 sequences are LNHDA and SQIVND (reference sequence). CDR3 length: 13 amino acids. Full variable domain (missing parts from reference TRBV19 and TRBJ2-7): DGGITQSPKYLFRKEGQNVTLSCEQNLNHDAMYWYRQDPGQGLRLIYYSQIVNDFQKGDIAEGYSVSREKKESFPLTVTSAQKNPTAFYLCASSIRTAYEQYFGPGTRLTVT.